This TCR beta chain is drawn from a study of T cell changes during pregnancy in multiple sclerosis. Libraries were prepared by immunoSEQ multiplex PCR; TCRdb keeps only in-frame clonotypes and omits some of them. The sample holds under 35,000 clones, approximately 92% seen once. Trimming shortened V by 2 bases and J by 5 bases, and 13 bases separated the two germline ends. From germline, CDR1 is SNHLY and CDR2 FYNNEI. This CDR3 has 15 residues. This chain joins TRBV2 and TRBJ1-5; maybe TRBD1 (5 bases). The sequencing here drew on CD4+ T cells from peripheral blood mononuclear cells, taken in the first trimester of pregnancy. The TCR comes from a female donor with multiple sclerosis, enrolled in a pregnancy study. The CDR3 DNA reads TGTGCCAGCAGTGAACAAGCAGGGACTTATCAGCCCCAGCATTTT. Translation: CASSEQAGTYQPQHF.